The clone carrying this T cell receptor beta chain has a handful of counts. The sample comes from a study of blood T cells in healthy people across ages. CDR1 and CDR2 from the germline V gene are MNHEY and SMNVEV (reference sequence). CDR3 length: 16 amino acids. Combining a sample-barcoded 5' primer with a J-beta primer mix, a second PCR ran for roughly 6 to 12 cycles. TCRdb processed the 5' RACE reads anew with MiXCR; each CDR3 protein has one entry. The sample carries about 1.5 million distinct CDR3 sequences, roughly 43% recorded once. The chain joins TRBV27 to TRBJ2-1; TRBD2 matches at 11 bases. The assigned J gene may be wrong: the sequence end matches TRBJ2-7 better. Sample: blood. This receptor was taken from a woman aged 18-35 years in good health. DNA of the CDR3: TGTGCCAGCAGTTCCCTACTAGCGGGAGTGGCCAATGAGCAGTACTTC. Translation: CASSSLLAGVANEQYF.